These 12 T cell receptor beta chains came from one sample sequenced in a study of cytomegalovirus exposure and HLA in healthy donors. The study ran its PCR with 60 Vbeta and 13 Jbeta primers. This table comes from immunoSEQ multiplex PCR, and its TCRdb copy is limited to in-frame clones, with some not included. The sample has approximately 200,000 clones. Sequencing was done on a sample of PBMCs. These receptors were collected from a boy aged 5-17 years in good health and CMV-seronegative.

The DNA of the CDR3 is TGCGCCAGTGTGGGGGGGCCCAAAAACATTCAGTACTTC. It specifies CASVGGPKNIQYF. This chain links TRBV4-1 with TRBJ2-4; D perhaps matches TRBD2 (7 bases). Germline loops: CDR1 MGHRA, CDR2 YSYEKL. CDR3 length equals 13 residues. V gave up 9 bases and J gave up 2 bases, with 11 bases separating them.

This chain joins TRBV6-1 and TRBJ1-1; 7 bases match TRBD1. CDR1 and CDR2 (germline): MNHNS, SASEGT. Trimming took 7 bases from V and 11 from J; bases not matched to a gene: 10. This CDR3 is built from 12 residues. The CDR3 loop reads CASTRSTGDAFF. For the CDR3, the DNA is TGTGCCAGCACTAGATCAACAGGGGATGCTTTCTTT.

The CDR3, as DNA: TGTGCCAGTAGCCCCGGACAGCCGGTAAGCAATCAGCCCCAGCATTTT. Protein: CASSPGQPVSNQPQHF. The chain links TRBV19 to TRBJ1-5; a weak D match, TRBD1 (6 bases). Germline CDR1 and CDR2: LNHDA and SQIVND (reference sequence). Trimming stripped 6 bases from V and 1 base from J, with 16 bases between. CDR3 size: 16 residues.

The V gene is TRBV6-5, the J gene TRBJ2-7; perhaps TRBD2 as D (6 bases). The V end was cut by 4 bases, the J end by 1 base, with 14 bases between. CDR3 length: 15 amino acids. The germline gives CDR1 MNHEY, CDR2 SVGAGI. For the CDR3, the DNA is TGTGCCAGCAGTTCTCGGGGGAGGCGGTCCTACGAGCAGTACTTC. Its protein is CASSSRGRRSYEQYF.

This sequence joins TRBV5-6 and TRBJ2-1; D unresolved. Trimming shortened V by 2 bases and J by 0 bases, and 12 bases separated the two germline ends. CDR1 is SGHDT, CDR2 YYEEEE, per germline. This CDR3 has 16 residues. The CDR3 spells CASSFIDRSSYNEQFF. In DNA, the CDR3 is TGTGCCAGCAGCTTCATCGACCGGAGCTCCTACAATGAGCAGTTCTTC.

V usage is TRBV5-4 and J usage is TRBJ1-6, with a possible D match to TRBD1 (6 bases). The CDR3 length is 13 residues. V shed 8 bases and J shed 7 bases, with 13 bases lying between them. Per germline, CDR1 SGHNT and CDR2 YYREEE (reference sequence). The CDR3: CASAGAGNSPLHF. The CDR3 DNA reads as TGTGCCAGTGCAGGGGCCGGCAATTCACCCCTCCACTTT.

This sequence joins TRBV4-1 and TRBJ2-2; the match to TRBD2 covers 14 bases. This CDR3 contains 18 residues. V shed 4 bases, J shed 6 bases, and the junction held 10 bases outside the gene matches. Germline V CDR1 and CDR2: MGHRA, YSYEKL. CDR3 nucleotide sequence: TGCGCCAGCAGCCCCCTGGGACTAGCGGGAGCTCGAGCCGGGGAGCTGTTTTTT. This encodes CASSPLGLAGARAGELFF.

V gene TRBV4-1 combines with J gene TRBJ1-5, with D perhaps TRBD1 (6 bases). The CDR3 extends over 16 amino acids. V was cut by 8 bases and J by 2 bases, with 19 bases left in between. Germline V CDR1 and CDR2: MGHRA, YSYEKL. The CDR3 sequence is CASRDIHPGGNQPQHF. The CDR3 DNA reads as TGCGCCAGCCGGGACATCCACCCAGGGGGCAATCAGCCCCAGCATTTT.

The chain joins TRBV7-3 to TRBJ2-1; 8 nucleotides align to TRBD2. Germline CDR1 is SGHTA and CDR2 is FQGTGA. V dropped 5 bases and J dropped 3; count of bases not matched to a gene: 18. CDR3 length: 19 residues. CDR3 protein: CASSHHGGGKTSDYNEQFF. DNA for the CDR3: TGTGCCAGCAGCCACCACGGGGGGGGAAAAACTAGCGACTACAATGAGCAGTTCTTC. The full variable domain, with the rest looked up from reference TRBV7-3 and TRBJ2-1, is GAGVSQTPSNKVTEKGKYVELRCDPISGHTALYWYRQSLGQGPEFLIYFQGTGAADDSGLPNDRFFAVRPEGSVSTLKIQRTERGDSAVYLCASSHHGGGKTSDYNEQFFGPGTRLTVL.

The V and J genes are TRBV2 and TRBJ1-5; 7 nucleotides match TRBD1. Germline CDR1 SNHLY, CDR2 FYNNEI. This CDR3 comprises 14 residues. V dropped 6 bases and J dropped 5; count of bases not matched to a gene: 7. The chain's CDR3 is CASSPQGGDQPQHF. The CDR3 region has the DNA TGTGCCAGCAGCCCCCAGGGGGGTGATCAGCCCCAGCATTTT.

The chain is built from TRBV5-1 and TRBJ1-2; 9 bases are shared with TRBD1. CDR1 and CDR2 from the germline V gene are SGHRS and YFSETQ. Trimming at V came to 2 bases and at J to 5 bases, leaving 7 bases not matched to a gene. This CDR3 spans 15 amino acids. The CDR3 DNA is TGCGCCAGCAGCTTTACAGGGGGCGCTGGATATGGCTACACCTTC. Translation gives CASSFTGGAGYGYTF.

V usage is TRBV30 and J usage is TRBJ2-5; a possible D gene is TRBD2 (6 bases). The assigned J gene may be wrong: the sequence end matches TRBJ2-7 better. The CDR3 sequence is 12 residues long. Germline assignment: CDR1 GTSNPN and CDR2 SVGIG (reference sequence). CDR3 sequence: CAWGAGSYEQYF. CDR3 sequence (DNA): TGTGCCTGGGGGGCGGGATCCTACGAGCAGTACTTC.